This T cell receptor (beta chain) originates from a study of blood T cell repertoires in COVID-19. The assay was immunoSEQ multiplex PCR, and TCRdb's table has in-frame clones only and misses some. The data show around 100,000 clones, about 86% seen once. Sequenced input: peripheral blood. The TCR sequence derives from a human donor in a cohort sampled during active COVID-19.

The CDR3 region is CASSSGTGFPGELFF. The CDR3, as DNA: TGTGCCAGCAGCTCCGGGACAGGGTTCCCAGGGGAACTGTTTTTT. The V gene is TRBV6-6, the J gene TRBJ1-4; 9 bases line up with TRBD1. V lost 6 bases to trimming and J lost 12 bases; unmatched junction nucleotides: 14. The length of the CDR3 is 15 residues. Germline values: CDR1 MNHNY, CDR2 SVGAGI (reference sequence).